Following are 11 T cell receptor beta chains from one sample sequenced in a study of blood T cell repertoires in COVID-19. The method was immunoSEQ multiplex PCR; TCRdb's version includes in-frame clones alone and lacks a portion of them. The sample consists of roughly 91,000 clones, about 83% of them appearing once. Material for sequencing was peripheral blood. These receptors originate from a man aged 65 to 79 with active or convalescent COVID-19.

The CDR3 spells CSVVEGAGNQPQHF. The CDR3 DNA reads TGCAGCGTTGTCGAGGGGGCAGGCAATCAGCCCCAGCATTTT. The rearrangement joins TRBV29-1 to TRBJ1-5, with TRBD1 matching 7 bases. This CDR3 comprises 14 residues. CDR1 is SQVTM, CDR2 ANQGSEA, per germline. V shed 4 bases, J shed 2 bases, and the junction held 5 bases outside the gene matches.

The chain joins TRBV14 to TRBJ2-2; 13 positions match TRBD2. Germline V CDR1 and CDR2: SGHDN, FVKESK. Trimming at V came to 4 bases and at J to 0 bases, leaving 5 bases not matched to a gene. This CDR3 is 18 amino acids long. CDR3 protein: CASSLGLAGAANTGELFF. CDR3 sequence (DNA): TGTGCCAGCAGCCTTGGACTAGCGGGGGCCGCGAACACCGGGGAGCTGTTTTTT.

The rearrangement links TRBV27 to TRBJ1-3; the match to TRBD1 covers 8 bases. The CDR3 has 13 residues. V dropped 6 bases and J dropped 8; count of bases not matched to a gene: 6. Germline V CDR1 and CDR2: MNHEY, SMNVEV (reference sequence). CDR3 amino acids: CASRRTGTDTIYF. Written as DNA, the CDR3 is TGTGCCAGCAGGCGGACAGGGACGGACACCATATATTTT.

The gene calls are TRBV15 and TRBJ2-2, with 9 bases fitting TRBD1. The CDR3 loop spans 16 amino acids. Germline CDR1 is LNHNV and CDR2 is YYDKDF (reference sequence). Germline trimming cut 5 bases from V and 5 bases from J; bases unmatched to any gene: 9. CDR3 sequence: CATSYTGQGKTGELFF. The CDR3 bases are TGTGCCACCAGCTACACAGGACAGGGGAAGACCGGGGAGCTGTTTTTT. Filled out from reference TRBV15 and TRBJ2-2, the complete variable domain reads DAMVIQNPRYQVTQFGKPVTLSCSQTLNHNVMYWYQQKSSQAPKLLFHYYDKDFNNEADTPDNFQSRRPNTSFCFLDIRSPGLGDTAMYLCATSYTGQGKTGELFFGEGSRLTVL.

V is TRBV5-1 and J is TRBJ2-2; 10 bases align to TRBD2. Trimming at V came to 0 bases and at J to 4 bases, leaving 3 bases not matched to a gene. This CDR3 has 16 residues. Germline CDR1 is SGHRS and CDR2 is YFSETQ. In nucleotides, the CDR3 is TGCGCCAGCAGCTTGGTGGTAGCGGGGGGCACCGGGGAGCTGTTTTTT. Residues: CASSLVVAGGTGELFF.

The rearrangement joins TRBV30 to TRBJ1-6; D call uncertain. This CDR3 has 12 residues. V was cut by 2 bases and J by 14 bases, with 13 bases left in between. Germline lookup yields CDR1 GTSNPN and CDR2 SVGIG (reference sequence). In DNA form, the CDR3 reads TGTGCCTGGAGTCTCGCTATCCCCACCCTCCACTTT. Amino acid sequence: CAWSLAIPTLHF.

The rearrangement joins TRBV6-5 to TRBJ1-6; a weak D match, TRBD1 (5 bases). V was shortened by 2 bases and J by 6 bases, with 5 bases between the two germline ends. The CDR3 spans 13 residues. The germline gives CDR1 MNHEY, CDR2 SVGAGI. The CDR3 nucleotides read TGTGCCAGCAGTTACGACAGTAATTCACCCCTCCACTTT. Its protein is CASSYDSNSPLHF.

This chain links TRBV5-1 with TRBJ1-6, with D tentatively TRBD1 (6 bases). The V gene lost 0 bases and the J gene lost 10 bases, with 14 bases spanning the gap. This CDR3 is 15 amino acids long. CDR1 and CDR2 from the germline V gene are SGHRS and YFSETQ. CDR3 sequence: CASSLGLRGESPLHF. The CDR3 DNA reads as TGCGCCAGCAGCTTGGGTCTCAGGGGTGAATCACCCCTCCACTTT.

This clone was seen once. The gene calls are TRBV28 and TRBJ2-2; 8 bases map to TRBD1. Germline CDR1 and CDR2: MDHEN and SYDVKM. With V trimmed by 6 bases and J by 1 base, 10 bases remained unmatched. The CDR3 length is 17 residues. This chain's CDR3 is CASRGPAGQGNTGELFF. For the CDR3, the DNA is TGTGCCAGCAGGGGCCCGGCCGGACAGGGGAACACCGGGGAGCTGTTTTTT. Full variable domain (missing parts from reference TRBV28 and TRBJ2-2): DVKVTQSSRYLVKRTGEKVFLECVQDMDHENMFWYRQDPGLGLRLIYFSYDVKMKEKGDIPEGYSVSREKKERFSLILESASTNQTSMYLCASRGPAGQGNTGELFFGEGSRLTVL.

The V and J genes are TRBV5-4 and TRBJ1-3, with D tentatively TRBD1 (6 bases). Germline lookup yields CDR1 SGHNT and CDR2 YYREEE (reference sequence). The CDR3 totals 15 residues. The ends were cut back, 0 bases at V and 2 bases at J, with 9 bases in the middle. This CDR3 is CASSLERTAGNTIYF. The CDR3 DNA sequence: TGTGCCAGCAGCTTGGAGAGGACAGCTGGAAACACCATATATTTT.

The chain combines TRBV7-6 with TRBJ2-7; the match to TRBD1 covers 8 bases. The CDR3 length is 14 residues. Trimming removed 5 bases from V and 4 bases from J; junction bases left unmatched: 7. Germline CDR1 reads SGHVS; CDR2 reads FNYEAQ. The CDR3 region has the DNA TGTGCCAGCAGCACCTTCCAGGGGGCGTACGAGCAGTACTTC. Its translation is CASSTFQGAYEQYF.